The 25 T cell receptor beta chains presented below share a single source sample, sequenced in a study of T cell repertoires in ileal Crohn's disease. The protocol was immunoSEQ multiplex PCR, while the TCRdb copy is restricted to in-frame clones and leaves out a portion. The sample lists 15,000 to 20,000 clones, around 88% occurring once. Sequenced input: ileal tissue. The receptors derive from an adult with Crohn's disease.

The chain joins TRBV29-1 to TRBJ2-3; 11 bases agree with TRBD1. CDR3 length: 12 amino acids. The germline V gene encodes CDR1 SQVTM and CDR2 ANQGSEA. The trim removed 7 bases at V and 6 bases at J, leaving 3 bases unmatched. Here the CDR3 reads CSGTGGLDTQYF. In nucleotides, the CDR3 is TGCAGCGGGACAGGGGGCTTGGATACGCAGTATTTT.

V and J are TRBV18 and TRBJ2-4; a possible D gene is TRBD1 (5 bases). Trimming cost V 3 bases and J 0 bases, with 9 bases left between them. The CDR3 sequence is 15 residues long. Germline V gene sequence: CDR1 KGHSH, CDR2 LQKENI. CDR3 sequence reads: CASSPVGQAKNIQYF. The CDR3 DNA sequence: TGTGCCAGCTCACCCGTCGGACAAGCCAAAAACATTCAGTACTTC.

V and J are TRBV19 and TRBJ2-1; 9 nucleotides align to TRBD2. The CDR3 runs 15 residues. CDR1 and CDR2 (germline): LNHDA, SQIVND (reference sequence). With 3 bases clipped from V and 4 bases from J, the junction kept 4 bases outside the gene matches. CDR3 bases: TGTGCCAGTAGTATGACTAGCGGAAAATACAATGAGCAGTTCTTC. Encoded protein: CASSMTSGKYNEQFF.

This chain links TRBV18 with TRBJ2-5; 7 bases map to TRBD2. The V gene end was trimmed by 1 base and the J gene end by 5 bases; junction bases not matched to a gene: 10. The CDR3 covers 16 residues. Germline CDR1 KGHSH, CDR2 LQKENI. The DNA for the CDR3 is TGTGCCAGCTCACCACGCCTCTCCGGGGGAGGGGAGACCCAGTACTTC. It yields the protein CASSPRLSGGGETQYF.

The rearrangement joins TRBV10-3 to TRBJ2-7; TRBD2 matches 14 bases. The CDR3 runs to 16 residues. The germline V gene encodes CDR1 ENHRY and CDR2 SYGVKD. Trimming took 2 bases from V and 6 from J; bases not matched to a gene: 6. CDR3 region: CAISEGLAGGLVEQYF. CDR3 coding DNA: TGTGCCATCAGTGAGGGACTAGCGGGAGGTTTAGTCGAGCAGTACTTC.

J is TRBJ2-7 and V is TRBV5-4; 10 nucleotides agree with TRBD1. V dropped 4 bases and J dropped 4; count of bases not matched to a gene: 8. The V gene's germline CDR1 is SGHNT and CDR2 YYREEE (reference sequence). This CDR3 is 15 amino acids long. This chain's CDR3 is CASSLTTGGSYEQYF. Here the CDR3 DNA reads TGTGCCAGCAGCCTTACGACAGGGGGCAGTTACGAGCAGTACTTC.

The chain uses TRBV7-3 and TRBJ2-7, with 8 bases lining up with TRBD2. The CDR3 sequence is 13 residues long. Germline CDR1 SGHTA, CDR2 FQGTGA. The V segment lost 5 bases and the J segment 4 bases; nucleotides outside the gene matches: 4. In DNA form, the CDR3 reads TGTGCCAGCAGCCGGGGGGGCCTTTACGAGCAGTACTTC. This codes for CASSRGGLYEQYF.

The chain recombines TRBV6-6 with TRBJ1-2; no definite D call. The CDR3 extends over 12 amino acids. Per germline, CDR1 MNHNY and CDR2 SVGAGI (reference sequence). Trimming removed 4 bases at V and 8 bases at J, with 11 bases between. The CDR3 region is CASSSSREGYTF. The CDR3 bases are TGTGCCAGCAGTTCCTCCCGGGAGGGCTACACCTTC.

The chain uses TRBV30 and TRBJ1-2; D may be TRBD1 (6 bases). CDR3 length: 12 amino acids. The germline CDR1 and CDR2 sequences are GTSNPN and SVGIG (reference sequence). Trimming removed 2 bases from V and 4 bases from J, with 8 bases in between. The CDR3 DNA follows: TGTGCCTGGAGTCTGGACAGCTATGGCTACACCTTC. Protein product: CAWSLDSYGYTF. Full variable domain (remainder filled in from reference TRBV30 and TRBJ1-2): SQTIHQWPATLVQPVGSPLSLECTVEGTSNPNLYWYRQAAGRGLQLLFYSVGIGQISSEVPQNLSASRPQDRQFILSSKKLLLSDSGFYLCAWSLDSYGYTFGSGTRLTVV.

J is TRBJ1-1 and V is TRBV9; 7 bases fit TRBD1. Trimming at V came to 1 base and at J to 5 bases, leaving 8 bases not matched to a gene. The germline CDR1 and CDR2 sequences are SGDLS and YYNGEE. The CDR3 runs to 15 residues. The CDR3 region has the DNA TGTGCCAGCAGCGTACAGGCAGGGGGACGTACTGAAGCTTTCTTT. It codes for CASSVQAGGRTEAFF.

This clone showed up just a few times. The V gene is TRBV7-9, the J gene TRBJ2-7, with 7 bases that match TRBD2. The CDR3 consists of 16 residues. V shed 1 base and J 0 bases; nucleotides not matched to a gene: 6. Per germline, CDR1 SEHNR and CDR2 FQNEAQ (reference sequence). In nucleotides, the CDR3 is TGTGCCAGCAGCTTAGGGTGGGGGGGAAGCTCCTACGAGCAGTACTTC. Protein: CASSLGWGGSSYEQYF. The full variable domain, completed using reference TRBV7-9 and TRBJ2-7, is DTGVSQNPRHKITKRGQNVTFRCDPISEHNRLYWYRQTLGQGPEFLTYFQNEAQLEKSRLLSDRFSAERPKGSFSTLEIQRTEQGDSAMYLCASSLGWGGSSYEQYFGPGTRLTVT.

This CDR3 is CASSQGVATEAFF. DNA for the CDR3: TGTGCCAGCAGTCAGGGGGTAGCCACTGAAGCTTTCTTT. The chain links TRBV7-6 to TRBJ1-1; TRBD1 agrees at 7 bases. CDR3 length equals 13 residues. Trimming at V came to 6 bases and at J to 4 bases, leaving 5 bases not matched to a gene. The germline CDR1 and CDR2 sequences are SGHVS and FNYEAQ.

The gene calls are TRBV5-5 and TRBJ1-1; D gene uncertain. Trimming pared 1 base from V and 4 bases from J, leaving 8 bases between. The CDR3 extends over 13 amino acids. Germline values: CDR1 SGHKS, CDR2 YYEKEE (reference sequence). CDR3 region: CASSLTAPTEAFF. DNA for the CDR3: TGTGCCAGCAGCTTGACAGCCCCCACTGAAGCTTTCTTT. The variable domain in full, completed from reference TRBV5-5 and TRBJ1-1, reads DAGVTQSPTHLIKTRGQQVTLRCSPISGHKSVSWYQQVLGQGPQFIFQYYEKEERGRGNFPDRFSARQFPNYSSELNVNALLLGDSALYLCASSLTAPTEAFFGQGTRLTVV.

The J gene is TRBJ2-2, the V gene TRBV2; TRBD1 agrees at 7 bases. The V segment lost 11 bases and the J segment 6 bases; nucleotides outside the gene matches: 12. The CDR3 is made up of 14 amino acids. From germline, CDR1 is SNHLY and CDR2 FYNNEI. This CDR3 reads CARRQGFGAGELFF. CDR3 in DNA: TGTGCCCGAAGACAGGGTTTTGGGGCCGGGGAGCTGTTTTTT.

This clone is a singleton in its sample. The CDR3 spells CASGGQGGNYGYTF. The CDR3 DNA reads TGTGCCAGCGGAGGACAGGGGGGGAACTATGGCTACACCTTC. The genes are TRBV4-2 and TRBJ1-2; 10 bases agree with TRBD1. Trimming took 8 bases from V and 2 from J; bases not matched to a gene: 5. This CDR3 contains 14 residues. CDR1 is LGHNA, CDR2 YNFKEQ, per germline.

DNA for the CDR3: TGTGCCAGCAGCTCGGACAGCTCTGGAAACACCATATATTTT. Translation gives CASSSDSSGNTIYF. The chain carries TRBV5-4 and TRBJ1-3; possible D gene TRBD1, 6 bases. CDR1 and CDR2 from the germline V gene are SGHNT and YYREEE (reference sequence). The germline V and J ends were trimmed by 3 bases and 0 bases, with 7 bases remaining between them. CDR3 size: 14 residues.

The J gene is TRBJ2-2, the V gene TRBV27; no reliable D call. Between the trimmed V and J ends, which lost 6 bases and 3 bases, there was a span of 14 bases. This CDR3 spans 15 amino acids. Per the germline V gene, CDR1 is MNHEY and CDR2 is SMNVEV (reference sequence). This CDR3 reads CASRGREVYTGELFF. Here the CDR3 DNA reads TGTGCCAGCAGGGGTCGAGAGGTGTACACCGGGGAGCTGTTTTTT.

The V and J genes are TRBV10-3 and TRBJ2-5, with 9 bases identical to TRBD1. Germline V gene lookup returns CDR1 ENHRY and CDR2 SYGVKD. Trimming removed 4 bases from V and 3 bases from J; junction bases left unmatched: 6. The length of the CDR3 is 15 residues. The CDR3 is CAISGGTGIKETQYF. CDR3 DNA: TGTGCCATCAGTGGCGGGACAGGGATTAAAGAGACCCAGTACTTC.

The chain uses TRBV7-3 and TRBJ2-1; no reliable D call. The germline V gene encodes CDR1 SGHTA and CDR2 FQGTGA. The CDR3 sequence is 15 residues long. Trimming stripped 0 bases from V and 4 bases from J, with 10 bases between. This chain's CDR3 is CASSLTTGVYNEQFF. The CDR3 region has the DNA TGTGCCAGCAGCTTAACGACGGGTGTTTACAATGAGCAGTTCTTC.

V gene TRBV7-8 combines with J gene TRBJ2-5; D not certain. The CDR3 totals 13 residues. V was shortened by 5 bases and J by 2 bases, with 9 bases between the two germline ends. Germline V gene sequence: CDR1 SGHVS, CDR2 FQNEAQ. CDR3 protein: CASSRGRQETQYF. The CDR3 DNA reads TGTGCCAGCAGCCGCGGTCGTCAAGAGACCCAGTACTTC.

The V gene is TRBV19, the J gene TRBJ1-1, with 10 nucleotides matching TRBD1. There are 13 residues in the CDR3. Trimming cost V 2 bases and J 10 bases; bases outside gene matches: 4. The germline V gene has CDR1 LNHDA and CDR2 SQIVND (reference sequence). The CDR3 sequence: CASSIRQGAGAFF. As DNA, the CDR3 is TGTGCCAGTAGTATAAGACAGGGGGCGGGAGCTTTCTTT. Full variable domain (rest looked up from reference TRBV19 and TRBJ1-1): DGGITQSPKYLFRKEGQNVTLSCEQNLNHDAMYWYRQDPGQGLRLIYYSQIVNDFQKGDIAEGYSVSREKKESFPLTVTSAQKNPTAFYLCASSIRQGAGAFFGQGTRLTVV.

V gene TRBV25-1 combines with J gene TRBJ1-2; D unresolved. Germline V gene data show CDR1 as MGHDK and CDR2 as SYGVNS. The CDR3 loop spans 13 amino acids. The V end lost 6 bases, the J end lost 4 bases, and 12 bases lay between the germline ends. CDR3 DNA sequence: TGTGCCAGCAGGGATGCAGGTTCCTATGGCTACACCTTC. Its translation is CASRDAGSYGYTF.

The CDR3 is CASSLLLQGQETQYF. DNA for the CDR3: TGTGCCAGCAGCTTATTGCTGCAGGGTCAAGAGACCCAGTACTTC. The chain employs TRBV7-8 and TRBJ2-5, with D tentatively TRBD1 (5 bases). V was cut by 2 bases and J by 2 bases, with 12 bases left in between. Germline CDR1 SGHVS, CDR2 FQNEAQ. The CDR3 is made up of 15 amino acids.

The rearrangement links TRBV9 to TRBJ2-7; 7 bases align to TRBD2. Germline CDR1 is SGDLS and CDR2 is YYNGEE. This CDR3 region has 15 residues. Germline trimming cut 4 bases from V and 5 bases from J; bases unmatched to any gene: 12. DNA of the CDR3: TGTGCCAGCAGCTCCGCCAGCGGGGTTTCGAACGAGCAGTACTTC. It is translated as CASSSASGVSNEQYF. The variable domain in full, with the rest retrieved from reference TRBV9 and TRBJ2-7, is DSGVTQTPKHLITATGQRVTLRCSPRSGDLSVYWYQQSLDQGLQFLIQYYNGEERAKGNILERFSAQQFPDLHSELNLSSLELGDSALYFCASSSASGVSNEQYFGPGTRLTVT.

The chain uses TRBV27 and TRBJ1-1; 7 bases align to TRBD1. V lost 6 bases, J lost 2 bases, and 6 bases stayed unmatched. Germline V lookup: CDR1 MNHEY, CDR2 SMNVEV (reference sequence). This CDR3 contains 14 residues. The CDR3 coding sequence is TGTGCCAGCAGCACGGGACAGTTTAACACTGAAGCTTTCTTT. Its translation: CASSTGQFNTEAFF.